This TCR beta chain was captured in a study of shared clonotypes between healthy human individuals. Study results and caveats: Clonotypes shared by all four donors outscored non-shared clonotypes in generation probability.

The CDR3 runs to 15 residues. V lost 3 bases and J lost 6; bases outside the gene matches: 6. The germline V gene encodes CDR1 SGDLS and CDR2 YYNGEE. The authors' processing: Filtering differed because ImmunoSEQ produced junction-only sequences that carried no quality scores. Repertoires were generated with immunoSEQ multiplex PCR, while TCRdb's copy carries only in-frame clones and drops some. V and J calls and clone size follow that table, whereas D and trimming were derived from the DNA. The sample holds 2 million to 3 million clones, approximately 94% seen once. A note on this clone: Its antigen remains unidentified.

The clonotype originates from a man between 18 and 35 years old in good health. Some clones in this sample may be carry-over from other donors' samples. This rearrangement joins TRBV9 to TRBJ2-7, with 13 bases identical to TRBD2. The source material was naive CD4+ T cells from PBMCs. Subset given: CD45RA+ positively selected. CDR3 sequence (DNA): TGTGCCAGCAGCGCGAGACTAGCGGGAGGTGGCGAGCAGTACTTC. Encoded protein: CASSARLAGGGEQYF.